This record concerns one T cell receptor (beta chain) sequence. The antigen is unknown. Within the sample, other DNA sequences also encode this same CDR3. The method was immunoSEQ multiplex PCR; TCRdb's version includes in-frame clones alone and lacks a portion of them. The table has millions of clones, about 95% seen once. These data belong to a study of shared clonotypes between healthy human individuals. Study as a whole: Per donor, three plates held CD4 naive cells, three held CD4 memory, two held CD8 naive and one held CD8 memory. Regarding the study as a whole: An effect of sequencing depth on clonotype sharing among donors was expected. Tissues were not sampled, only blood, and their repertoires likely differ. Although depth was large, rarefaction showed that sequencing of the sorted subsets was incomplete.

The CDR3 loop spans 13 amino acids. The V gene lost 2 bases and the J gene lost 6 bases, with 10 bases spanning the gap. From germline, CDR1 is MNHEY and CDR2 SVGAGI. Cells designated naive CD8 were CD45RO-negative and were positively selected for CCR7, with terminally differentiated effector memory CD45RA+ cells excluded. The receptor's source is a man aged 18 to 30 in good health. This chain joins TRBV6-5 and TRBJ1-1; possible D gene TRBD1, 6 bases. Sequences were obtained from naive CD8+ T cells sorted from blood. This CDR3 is CASSYGGGSEAFF. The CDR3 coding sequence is TGTGCCAGCAGTTACGGGGGGGGCTCTGAAGCTTTCTTT.